These T cell receptor beta chains were read from a single sample in a study of vaccination and CD4 T cells after COVID-19. MiXCR, applied by TCRdb to the PCR reads, yields one record per CDR3 protein. This table holds several thousand distinct CDR3 sequences, roughly a fifth found once. What these receptors recognize is not known. Sequencing was performed on CD4+ T cells from blood, cultured in vitro. The source is a human donor who had recovered from COVID-19. CDR3s include the opening cysteine and the closing phenylalanine or tryptophan. A D gene is named only where the DNA matches it firmly. Size is stated for part of the rows, as once, few or many counts, or as a class when the clone is expanded.

d_call: TRBD2; j_call: TRBJ2-2; v_call: TRBV20-1; clone_size: few; cdr3_aa: CSATGGANTGELFF; cdr3_nt: TGCAGTGCTACGGGGGGGGCGAACACCGGGGAGCTGTTTTTT
d_call: .; j_call: TRBJ1-1; v_call: TRBV19; clone_size: .; cdr3_aa: CASSPTQRNTEAFF; cdr3_nt: TGTGCCAGTAGCCCCACCCAGAGGAACACTGAAGCTTTCTTT
d_call: TRBD1; j_call: TRBJ2-2; v_call: TRBV6-1; clone_size: .; cdr3_aa: CASSSPGQSTGELFF; cdr3_nt: TGTGCCAGCAGCTCCCCGGGACAGAGCACCGGGGAGCTGTTTTTT
d_call: TRBD1; j_call: TRBJ1-2; v_call: TRBV5-1; clone_size: few; cdr3_aa: CASSLGDRAGGYTF; cdr3_nt: TGCGCCAGCAGCTTGGGGGACAGGGCCGGTGGCTACACCTTC
d_call: .; j_call: TRBJ1-1; v_call: TRBV7-8; clone_size: .; cdr3_aa: CASSSPDGMNTEAFF; cdr3_nt: TGTGCCAGCAGCTCCCCCGACGGGATGAACACTGAAGCTTTCTTT
d_call: .; j_call: TRBJ1-1; v_call: TRBV30; clone_size: .; cdr3_aa: CAGRRRNTEAFF; cdr3_nt: TGTGCCGGGAGGAGGAGGAACACTGAAGCTTTCTTT
d_call: .; j_call: TRBJ2-5; v_call: TRBV30; clone_size: .; cdr3_aa: CAWSVHPQGGFQETQYF; cdr3_nt: TGTGCCTGGAGTGTACACCCACAGGGGGGGTTCCAAGAGACCCAGTACTTC
d_call: .; j_call: TRBJ1-3; v_call: TRBV9; clone_size: .; cdr3_aa: CASSVEGGNTIYF; cdr3_nt: TGTGCCAGCAGCGTAGAGGGGGGTAACACCATATATTTT
d_call: .; j_call: TRBJ2-5; v_call: TRBV18; clone_size: few; cdr3_aa: CASSLQRQEQETQYF; cdr3_nt: TGTGCCAGCTCACTCCAACGACAGGAACAAGAGACCCAGTACTTC
d_call: TRBD1; j_call: TRBJ1-1; v_call: TRBV9; clone_size: .; cdr3_aa: CASSVGYRGPYTEAFF; cdr3_nt: TGTGCCAGCAGCGTAGGTTACAGGGGACCATACACTGAAGCTTTCTTT
d_call: .; j_call: TRBJ2-7; v_call: TRBV10-3; clone_size: few; cdr3_aa: CATTDRAGNYEQYF; cdr3_nt: TGTGCCACCACAGACCGGGCGGGGAATTACGAGCAGTACTTC
d_call: TRBD2; j_call: TRBJ2-7; v_call: TRBV6-1; clone_size: few; cdr3_aa: CASSSQTSGDAPAYAQYF; cdr3_nt: TGTGCCAGCAGCTCTCAGACTAGCGGGGACGCCCCAGCCTATGCGCAGTACTTC
d_call: TRBD2; j_call: TRBJ2-1; v_call: TRBV19; clone_size: few; cdr3_aa: CASMTPGLGPQSYNEQFF; cdr3_nt: TGTGCCAGTATGACACCGGGACTAGGGCCCCAATCCTACAATGAGCAGTTCTTC
d_call: TRBD1; j_call: TRBJ2-7; v_call: TRBV6-1; clone_size: large; cdr3_aa: CASRSTGGEQYF; cdr3_nt: TGTGCCAGCAGATCCACAGGGGGCGAGCAGTACTTC
d_call: TRBD2; j_call: TRBJ2-7; v_call: TRBV15; clone_size: .; cdr3_aa: CATSREGGGYEQYF; cdr3_nt: TGTGCCACCAGCAGAGAGGGGGGGGGCTACGAGCAGTACTTC
d_call: TRBD1; j_call: TRBJ1-5; v_call: TRBV20-1; clone_size: medium-sized; cdr3_aa: CSAPGQGRNQPQHF; cdr3_nt: TGCAGTGCTCCGGGACAGGGAAGAAATCAGCCCCAGCATTTT
d_call: TRBD2; j_call: TRBJ2-3; v_call: TRBV30; clone_size: medium-sized; cdr3_aa: CAWSPAGGAQYF; cdr3_nt: TGTGCCTGGAGTCCGGCGGGGGGGGCGCAGTATTTT
d_call: .; j_call: TRBJ2-7; v_call: TRBV6-1; clone_size: large; cdr3_aa: CASRKAGDHGEQYF; cdr3_nt: TGTGCCAGCAGGAAAGCCGGGGACCACGGCGAGCAGTACTTC
d_call: .; j_call: TRBJ1-2; v_call: TRBV10-3; clone_size: large; cdr3_aa: CAISGRTVTSQAYGYTF; cdr3_nt: TGTGCCATCAGTGGGAGGACAGTGACTTCCCAGGCCTATGGCTACACCTTC
d_call: TRBD1; j_call: TRBJ2-7; v_call: TRBV11-2; clone_size: .; cdr3_aa: CASSLDRVLVYEQYF; cdr3_nt: TGTGCCAGCAGCTTGGACAGGGTTTTGGTCTACGAGCAGTACTTC
d_call: TRBD2; j_call: TRBJ2-4; v_call: TRBV5-1; clone_size: .; cdr3_aa: CASSRQAGGQGKNIQYF; cdr3_nt: TGCGCCAGCAGCAGACAGGCGGGGGGGCAGGGCAAAAACATTCAGTACTTC
d_call: TRBD1; j_call: TRBJ2-7; v_call: TRBV2; clone_size: .; cdr3_aa: CASGTAREQYF; cdr3_nt: TGTGCCAGCGGGACAGCCCGGGAGCAGTACTTC
d_call: TRBD1; j_call: TRBJ1-6; v_call: TRBV30; clone_size: .; cdr3_aa: CAWSQGGEGDSPLHF; cdr3_nt: TGTGCCTGGAGTCAGGGGGGCGAAGGTGATTCACCCCTCCACTTT
d_call: .; j_call: TRBJ1-2; v_call: TRBV5-7; clone_size: few; cdr3_aa: CASSHRTDYYGYTF; cdr3_nt: TGTGCCAGCAGTCATCGGACAGACTACTATGGCTACACCTTC
d_call: .; j_call: TRBJ1-2; v_call: TRBV10-3; clone_size: few; cdr3_aa: CAISVGVLYGYTF; cdr3_nt: TGTGCCATCAGTGTAGGGGTACTCTATGGCTACACCTTC
d_call: TRBD2; j_call: TRBJ2-1; v_call: TRBV5-1; clone_size: few; cdr3_aa: CASTSGLAGLNEQFF; cdr3_nt: TGCGCCAGCACCTCTGGACTAGCGGGTCTCAATGAGCAGTTCTTC
d_call: .; j_call: TRBJ2-3; v_call: TRBV12-3/TRBV12-4; clone_size: .; cdr3_aa: CASRVTPSDTQYF; cdr3_nt: TGTGCCAGCAGGGTGACCCCCTCGGATACGCAGTATTTT
d_call: .; j_call: TRBJ1-2; v_call: TRBV30; clone_size: few; cdr3_aa: CAWSPWTLGNYGYTF; cdr3_nt: TGTGCCTGGAGTCCCTGGACCTTAGGAAACTATGGCTACACCTTC
d_call: .; j_call: TRBJ1-1; v_call: TRBV2; clone_size: medium-sized; cdr3_aa: CASRGRVYTEAFF; cdr3_nt: TGTGCCAGCAGGGGCAGGGTTTACACTGAAGCTTTCTTT
d_call: TRBD2; j_call: TRBJ2-2; v_call: TRBV7-9; clone_size: .; cdr3_aa: CTSTHISGGANGELFF; cdr3_nt: TGTACCAGCACCCATATTAGCGGGGGGGCCAACGGGGAGCTGTTTTTT
d_call: .; j_call: TRBJ1-2; v_call: TRBV9; clone_size: few; cdr3_aa: CASSTVTGGYTF; cdr3_nt: TGTGCCAGCTCGACAGTAACGGGTGGCTACACCTTC
d_call: .; j_call: TRBJ2-3; v_call: TRBV4-1; clone_size: .; cdr3_aa: CASSQAMVGAKFAHTQYF; cdr3_nt: TGCGCCAGCAGCCAAGCGATGGTCGGGGCTAAATTTGCGCATACGCAGTATTTT
d_call: .; j_call: TRBJ2-7; v_call: TRBV12-3/TRBV12-4; clone_size: few; cdr3_aa: CASTSQGPYEQYF; cdr3_nt: TGTGCCAGCACCTCACAGGGTCCCTACGAGCAGTACTTC
d_call: .; j_call: TRBJ2-5; v_call: TRBV12-3/TRBV12-4; clone_size: few; cdr3_aa: CASRRGQETQYF; cdr3_nt: TGTGCCAGCAGAAGGGGGCAAGAGACCCAGTACTTC
d_call: .; j_call: TRBJ2-5; v_call: TRBV6-1; clone_size: .; cdr3_aa: CASRGGNQETQYF; cdr3_nt: TGTGCCAGCAGAGGGGGGAACCAAGAGACCCAGTACTTC
d_call: .; j_call: TRBJ1-3; v_call: TRBV20-1; clone_size: .; cdr3_aa: CSARDGGGSGNTIYF; cdr3_nt: TGCAGTGCTAGAGATGGGGGAGGCTCTGGAAACACCATATATTTT
d_call: TRBD1; j_call: TRBJ1-4; v_call: TRBV12-3/TRBV12-4; clone_size: .; cdr3_aa: CASSPSQGAGEKLFF; cdr3_nt: TGTGCCAGCAGCCCCAGTCAGGGGGCGGGTGAAAAACTGTTTTTT
d_call: .; j_call: TRBJ2-5; v_call: TRBV12-5; clone_size: .; cdr3_aa: CASFKGLGETQYF; cdr3_nt: TGTGCTAGTTTTAAGGGTCTCGGGGAGACCCAGTACTTC
d_call: TRBD1; j_call: TRBJ2-2; v_call: TRBV2; clone_size: medium-sized; cdr3_aa: CASSIQGVKNTGELFF; cdr3_nt: TGTGCCAGCAGCATACAGGGGGTCAAGAACACCGGGGAGCTGTTTTTT
d_call: .; j_call: TRBJ2-7; v_call: TRBV12-3/TRBV12-4; clone_size: few; cdr3_aa: CASSWGAKDGEQYF; cdr3_nt: TGTGCCAGCAGTTGGGGGGCAAAGGACGGCGAGCAGTACTTC
d_call: TRBD2; j_call: TRBJ2-1; v_call: TRBV6-1; clone_size: .; cdr3_aa: CASRVGRGGNEQFF; cdr3_nt: TGTGCCAGCAGAGTTGGGCGGGGGGGAAATGAGCAGTTCTTC
d_call: .; j_call: TRBJ2-4; v_call: TRBV12-3/TRBV12-4; clone_size: medium-sized; cdr3_aa: CASSLYPPPAPIQYF; cdr3_nt: TGTGCCAGCAGCTTATATCCCCCCCCGGCCCCCATTCAGTACTTC
d_call: .; j_call: TRBJ2-1; v_call: TRBV20-1; clone_size: few; cdr3_aa: CSASLTYGEQFF; cdr3_nt: TGCAGTGCTTCCTTGACGTACGGTGAGCAGTTCTTC
d_call: TRBD1; j_call: TRBJ1-3; v_call: TRBV15; clone_size: medium-sized; cdr3_aa: CATSSRTGGGNTIYF; cdr3_nt: TGTGCCACCAGCAGCCGGACAGGGGGTGGAAACACCATATATTTT
d_call: .; j_call: TRBJ2-3; v_call: TRBV2; clone_size: few; cdr3_aa: CASNVGTDTQYF; cdr3_nt: TGTGCCAGCAATGTGGGCACAGATACGCAGTATTTT
d_call: .; j_call: TRBJ2-3; v_call: TRBV5-1; clone_size: .; cdr3_aa: CASSPVGPNTDTQYF; cdr3_nt: TGCGCCAGCAGCCCGGTTGGGCCTAACACAGATACGCAGTATTTT
d_call: .; j_call: TRBJ2-3; v_call: TRBV7-3; clone_size: .; cdr3_aa: CASSSDGDVSTDTQYF; cdr3_nt: TGTGCCAGCAGCTCGGACGGGGACGTCAGCACAGATACGCAGTATTTT
d_call: .; j_call: TRBJ1-6; v_call: TRBV20-1; clone_size: few; cdr3_aa: CSARAENNSPLHF; cdr3_nt: TGCAGTGCTAGAGCAGAGAATAATTCACCCCTCCACTTT
d_call: .; j_call: TRBJ1-2; v_call: TRBV15; clone_size: few; cdr3_aa: CATRKDSAGNYGYTF; cdr3_nt: TGTGCCACCAGGAAAGATTCTGCCGGTAACTATGGCTACACCTTC
d_call: .; j_call: TRBJ1-1; v_call: TRBV20-1; clone_size: medium-sized; cdr3_aa: CSARKGTLNTEAFF; cdr3_nt: TGCAGTGCTAGAAAGGGGACACTGAACACTGAAGCTTTCTTT
d_call: .; j_call: TRBJ1-3; v_call: TRBV7-3; clone_size: few; cdr3_aa: CASSLQGSGNTIYF; cdr3_nt: TGTGCCAGCAGCTTACAGGGGAGTGGAAACACCATATATTTT
d_call: .; j_call: TRBJ2-2; v_call: TRBV5-1; clone_size: .; cdr3_aa: CASSPDTGELFF; cdr3_nt: TGCGCCAGCAGCCCGGACACCGGGGAGCTGTTTTTT
d_call: .; j_call: TRBJ2-5; v_call: TRBV20-1; clone_size: few; cdr3_aa: CSASPFGGEETQYF; cdr3_nt: TGCAGTGCTAGCCCCTTCGGAGGGGAAGAGACCCAGTACTTC